The 19 T cell receptor beta chains below were found in one sample sequenced in a study of blood T cell repertoires in COVID-19. Only in-frame clones appear in the TCRdb table, and some are missing; sequencing was by immunoSEQ multiplex PCR. This table has 90,000 to 130,000 clones, about 90% appearing once. The source material was peripheral blood. Every receptor here comes from a human donor in a cohort sampled during active COVID-19.

V and J are TRBV6-5 and TRBJ1-3, with D perhaps matching TRBD1 (5 bases). The CDR3 has 11 amino acids. Germline V gene data show CDR1 as MNHEY and CDR2 as SVGAGI. Trimming removed 11 bases at V and 4 bases at J, with 9 bases between. The CDR3 loop reads CAAGPGNTIYF. In nucleotides, the CDR3 is TGTGCCGCGGGGCCGGGAAACACCATATATTTT.

The chain couples TRBV6-1 to TRBJ2-3; 8 bases are shared with TRBD1. The CDR3 totals 15 residues. V was clipped by 1 base and J by 3 bases; unmatched bases: 3. The germline gives CDR1 MNHNS, CDR2 SASEGT. CDR3 coding DNA: TGTGCCAGCAGTGAAGGGACAGGGTTTACAGATACGCAGTATTTT. Translation gives CASSEGTGFTDTQYF.

This chain links TRBV2 with TRBJ2-7, with 12 positions matching TRBD2. V was pared by 6 bases and J by 1 base, with 10 bases of the junction left unmatched. The CDR3 runs to 17 residues. The germline V gene encodes CDR1 SNHLY and CDR2 FYNNEI. The CDR3 sequence: CASRGLAGITLSYEQYF. In DNA form, the CDR3 reads TGTGCCAGCAGGGGACTAGCGGGTATTACCCTTTCCTACGAGCAGTACTTC. The full variable domain, in which reference TRBV2 and TRBJ2-7 provide the parts outside the CDR3, is EPEVTQTPSHQVTQMGQEVILRCVPISNHLYFYWYRQILGQKVEFLVSFYNNEISEKSEIFDDQFSVERPDGSNFTLKIRSTKLEDSAMYFCASRGLAGITLSYEQYFGPGTRLTVT.

J is TRBJ1-2 and V is TRBV30, with D perhaps matching TRBD1 (5 bases). Germline-derived CDR1 and CDR2 are GTSNPN and SVGIG (reference sequence). V lost 5 bases to trimming and J lost 5 bases, with 12 bases between them. The CDR3 is 12 residues long. The CDR3: CAWATAPYGYTF. The DNA for the CDR3 is TGTGCCTGGGCGACAGCACCGTATGGCTACACCTTC.

This chain joins TRBV2 and TRBJ1-1, with D hard to call. V was shortened by 7 bases and J by 3 bases, with 12 bases between the two germline ends. CDR3 length equals 13 residues. Germline V gene sequence: CDR1 SNHLY, CDR2 FYNNEI. CDR3 protein: CASIREQDTEAFF. The CDR3 region has the DNA TGTGCCAGCATTAGGGAGCAGGACACTGAAGCTTTCTTT.

The rearrangement uses TRBV3-1 (or the pseudogene TRBV3-2) and TRBJ2-7; D call uncertain. The V gene's germline CDR1 is LGHDT and CDR2 YNNKEL (reference sequence). The CDR3 sequence is 11 residues long. V lost 5 bases and J lost 3, with 5 bases in between. The CDR3 nucleotides are TGTGCCAGCAGCTTTAACTACGAGCAGTACTTC. This translates into CASSFNYEQYF.

The rearrangement links TRBV7-2 to TRBJ2-2; perhaps TRBD1 as D (6 bases). CDR1 is SGHTA, CDR2 FQGNSA, per germline. Trimming shortened V by 1 base and J by 6 bases, and 9 bases separated the two germline ends. This CDR3 is 14 amino acids long. CDR3 in amino acids: CASSLEQGPGELFF. Written as DNA, the CDR3 is TGTGCCAGCAGCTTAGAACAGGGCCCCGGGGAGCTGTTTTTT.

The V call is TRBV2, the J call TRBJ2-1; 11 positions agree with TRBD2. Per germline, CDR1 SNHLY and CDR2 FYNNEI. The CDR3 is made up of 14 amino acids. Trimming took 6 bases from V and 8 from J; bases not matched to a gene: 6. The CDR3 DNA reads as TGTGCCAGCAGGGGACTAGCGGAGTGGGATGAGCAGTTCTTC. Its translation: CASRGLAEWDEQFF.

V and J are TRBV29-1 and TRBJ1-5; a weak D match, TRBD1 (5 bases). This CDR3 is built from 13 residues. V dropped 5 bases and J dropped 9 bases, with 17 bases sitting between them. Germline loops: CDR1 SQVTM, CDR2 ANQGSEA. CDR3 in amino acids: CSVLDTPQGPQHF. In DNA, the CDR3 is TGCAGCGTTCTTGACACGCCGCAGGGGCCCCAGCATTTT.

The chain uses TRBV27 and TRBJ2-3; D possibly corresponds to TRBD1 (5 bases). This CDR3 contains 15 residues. Germline V gives CDR1 MNHEY, CDR2 SMNVEV (reference sequence). Trimming stripped 5 bases from V and 0 bases from J, with 12 bases between. The CDR3 here is CASSPLDRSTDTQYF. The DNA of the CDR3 is TGTGCCAGCAGTCCTCTCGACAGAAGCACAGATACGCAGTATTTT.

The chain carries TRBV20-1 and TRBJ2-5; D not certain. Trimming left V 8 bases short and J 5 bases short, with 6 bases between. Germline V gene data show CDR1 as DFQATT and CDR2 as SNEGSKA (reference sequence). The CDR3 covers 9 residues. The DNA for the CDR3 is TGCAGTCCCGCGGAGACCCAGTACTTC. Translated, it gives CSPAETQYF.

This chain uses TRBV2 with TRBJ1-2; 7 bases agree with TRBD1. V lost 5 bases and J lost 8; bases outside the gene matches: 14. Germline lookup yields CDR1 SNHLY and CDR2 FYNNEI. The CDR3 has 15 residues. In DNA, the CDR3 is TGTGCCAGCAGTACGTCAACAGGGGACTTATTCGGCTACACCTTC. This encodes CASSTSTGDLFGYTF.

CDR3 nucleotide sequence: TGCGCCAGCAGCTTGGATGACAGGGGGCTAGGGAGTGGGACTGAAGCTTTCTTT. This gives the protein CASSLDDRGLGSGTEAFF. This chain uses TRBV5-1 with TRBJ1-1; TRBD1 agrees at 10 bases. J was trimmed by 5 bases and V by 0 bases; bases with no gene match: 13. Per germline, CDR1 SGHRS and CDR2 YFSETQ. The CDR3 covers 18 residues.

This clone was seen a handful of times. As DNA, the CDR3 is TGTGCCAGCAGTTACTCTTTTGGGAGCCCGGGGCAGCCCCAGCATTTT. Amino acids: CASSYSFGSPGQPQHF. V and J are TRBV6-2 or TRBV6-3 and TRBJ1-5; no clear D gene. V shed 0 bases and J shed 7 bases, with 16 bases lying between them. The CDR3 is 16 amino acids. The germline V gene encodes CDR1 MNHEY and CDR2 SVGEGT.

A few counts support this clone. The chain is built from TRBV27 and TRBJ1-5, with 7 bases lining up with TRBD1. CDR3 length: 13 amino acids. J gave up 8 bases and V 8 bases, and 9 bases lay outside the gene matches. Per the germline V gene, CDR1 is MNHEY and CDR2 is SMNVEV (reference sequence). CDR3 sequence (DNA): TGTGCCAGCCGACAGGGTGAACTCGAGCCCCAGCATTTT. Translating gives CASRQGELEPQHF.

This clone appeared a few times. V gene TRBV6-5 combines with J gene TRBJ1-2; 9 bases are a match to TRBD1. Per the germline V gene, CDR1 is MNHEY and CDR2 is SVGAGI. V was clipped by 6 bases and J by 6 bases; unmatched bases: 11. The CDR3 consists of 15 residues. CDR3 residues: CASSPNRDRDDGYTF. The CDR3 nucleotides are TGTGCCAGCAGCCCCAACCGGGACAGGGATGATGGCTACACCTTC.

This rearrangement joins TRBV27 to TRBJ1-2; 12 positions match TRBD1. In germline, CDR1 is MNHEY, CDR2 SMNVEV (reference sequence). The CDR3 extends over 18 amino acids. V shed 3 bases, J shed 5 bases, and the junction held 13 bases outside the gene matches. The CDR3, as DNA: TGTGCCAGCAGTTTTCTCCGGGACAGGGGGCGAAATCTTTATGGCTACACCTTC. This gives the protein CASSFLRDRGRNLYGYTF.

The chain links TRBV7-9 to TRBJ1-1; 7 bases map to TRBD1. Unmatched junction bases numbered 4, after V lost 3 bases and J lost 0 bases. The CDR3 sequence is 15 residues long. The V gene's germline CDR1 is SEHNR and CDR2 FQNEAQ (reference sequence). The CDR3 DNA reads as TGTGCCAGCAGCTTGGGGGACAGAATGAACACTGAAGCTTTCTTT. Protein product: CASSLGDRMNTEAFF.

This sequence joins TRBV24-1 and TRBJ2-7, with 7 bases lining up with TRBD1. V was pared by 10 bases and J by 6 bases, with 11 bases of the junction left unmatched. The CDR3 is 13 amino acids. Germline loops: CDR1 KGHDR, CDR2 SFDVKD. CDR3 amino acids: CATANGRTGEQYF. Here the CDR3 DNA reads TGTGCCACAGCGAACGGGCGGACAGGCGAGCAGTACTTC.